Each of the 32 T cell receptor beta chains below was sequenced from the same sample in a study of neurological immune-mediated disorders. TCRdb re-called the 5' RACE reads through MiXCR, storing one row per CDR3 protein. The data contain tens of thousands of distinct CDR3 sequences, around 3.6% of them singletons. Sequenced input: PBMCs. All receptors come from a woman aged 45-60 years with multiple sclerosis.

This clonotype was seen repeatedly, ten times or more. The chain is built from TRBV29-1 and TRBJ1-1; unclear D gene. Germline assignment: CDR1 SQVTM and CDR2 ANQGSEA. This CDR3 has 12 residues. Trimming left V 4 bases short and J 3 bases short, with 9 bases between. In DNA form, the CDR3 reads TGCAGCGTTGCTTGGCCATACACTGAAGCTTTCTTT. Its translation is CSVAWPYTEAFF.

Ten or more counts support this clonotype. The chain couples TRBV20-1 to TRBJ1-5, with D uncertain. V was pared by 4 bases and J by 6 bases, with 13 bases between. Germline CDR1 and CDR2: DFQATT and SNEGSKA (reference sequence). The CDR3 length is 13 residues. The CDR3 nucleotides read TGCAGTGCTACCATAGGAGGCCGTCAGCCCCAGCATTTT. Amino acids: CSATIGGRQPQHF.

This clonotype has ten or more counts. The genes are TRBV3-1 and TRBJ2-7; D remains unclear. The CDR3 contains 14 residues. Germline V gene lookup returns CDR1 LGHDT and CDR2 YNNKEL (reference sequence). Trimming pared 1 base from V and 2 bases from J, leaving 9 bases between. Here the CDR3 DNA reads TGTGCCAGCAGCCAAGTCGACGTCCCCTACGAGCAGTACTTC. Translating gives CASSQVDVPYEQYF.

Ten or more counts support this clonotype. The chain uses TRBV20-1 and TRBJ1-1; D might be TRBD1 (6 bases). Trimming removed 0 bases at V and 5 bases at J, with 19 bases between. This CDR3 has 16 amino acids. Germline V gene sequence: CDR1 DFQATT, CDR2 SNEGSKA (reference sequence). For the CDR3, the DNA is TGCAGTGCTAGAGACTCCCAGGGGAAAGGAGGTACTGAAGCTTTCTTT. It encodes CSARDSQGKGGTEAFF.

The sample holds many counts of this clonotype. The chain employs TRBV5-6 and TRBJ1-1; D is uncertain. Trimming cost V 3 bases and J 0 bases, with 12 bases left between them. The CDR3 spans 15 residues. Per the germline V gene, CDR1 is SGHDT and CDR2 is YYEEEE. The CDR3 protein is CASSWGNGLNTEAFF. CDR3 nucleotides: TGTGCCAGCAGCTGGGGTAACGGGTTGAACACTGAAGCTTTCTTT.

This clonotype occurred many times. The V call is TRBV28, the J call TRBJ2-2; 12 bases agree with TRBD2. After removal of 6 bases from V and 4 bases from J, the junction contained 6 bases not matched to a gene. The CDR3 length is 16 residues. Germline-derived CDR1 and CDR2 are MDHEN and SYDVKM. CDR3 nucleotide sequence: TGTGCCAGCAGCTTAGGACTAGCGGGGACCACCGGGGAGCTGTTTTTT. It yields the protein CASSLGLAGTTGELFF.

This clonotype occurred many times. The genes are TRBV12-3 or TRBV12-4 and TRBJ2-5; 12 positions agree with TRBD2. Trimming took 4 bases from V and 0 from J; bases not matched to a gene: 9. The CDR3 consists of 18 residues. CDR3 region: CASSSELAGGRYQETQYF. The CDR3 DNA reads TGTGCCAGCAGTTCGGAACTAGCGGGGGGACGGTACCAAGAGACCCAGTACTTC.

Ten or more counts support this clonotype. V gene TRBV18 combines with J gene TRBJ2-7; D uncertain. The CDR3 spans 12 residues. Germline V gene lookup returns CDR1 KGHSH and CDR2 LQKENI. V gave up 3 bases and J gave up 5 bases, with 8 bases separating them. CDR3 residues: CASSPQNNEQYF. The CDR3 nucleotides read TGTGCCAGCTCACCCCAAAATAACGAGCAGTACTTC.

In this sample, this clonotype turned up many times. V gene TRBV7-2 combines with J gene TRBJ2-7; 13 bases map to TRBD2. J gave up 6 bases and V 1 base, and 3 bases lay outside the gene matches. The CDR3 consists of 15 residues. The germline gives CDR1 SGHTA, CDR2 FQGNSA. The CDR3 nucleotides read TGTGCCAGCAGCTTAGAGGGACTAGCGGGGTCCGAGCAGTACTTC. Translation: CASSLEGLAGSEQYF.

The sample holds many counts of this clonotype. This chain connects TRBV5-5 to TRBJ2-5; 7 positions agree with TRBD2. With V trimmed by 3 bases and J by 2 bases, 4 bases remained unmatched. Germline values: CDR1 SGHKS, CDR2 YYEKEE (reference sequence). The CDR3 length is 14 residues. CDR3 sequence: CASSWGTIQETQYF. CDR3 in DNA: TGTGCCAGCAGCTGGGGGACTATACAAGAGACCCAGTACTTC.

The table lists this clonotype with many counts. The J gene is TRBJ2-7, the V gene TRBV7-2; a possible D gene is TRBD1 (5 bases). The ends were cut back, 5 bases at V and 4 bases at J, with 9 bases in the middle. Looked up from germline, CDR1 is SGHTA and CDR2 is FQGNSA. The CDR3 runs 12 residues. DNA of the CDR3: TGTGCCAGCAGCCCGACAGTGTACGAGCAGTACTTC. This codes for CASSPTVYEQYF.

This clonotype was detected ten times or more. The rearrangement links TRBV6-6 to TRBJ1-5; no firm D call. Germline values: CDR1 MNHNY, CDR2 SVGAGI (reference sequence). V lost 8 bases and J lost 3, with 14 bases in between. This CDR3 is 14 amino acids long. CDR3 sequence: CASGEKGHNQPQHF. In nucleotides, the CDR3 is TGTGCCAGCGGCGAAAAGGGTCACAATCAGCCCCAGCATTTT.

In its sample, this clonotype was seen many times. The CDR3 spells CASSYQLAEQFF. In DNA form, the CDR3 reads TGTGCCAGCAGTTACCAGCTAGCTGAGCAGTTCTTC. The V gene is TRBV6-6, the J gene TRBJ2-1, with a tentative D call TRBD2 (5 bases). Deletions cut 2 bases from V and 9 bases from J, with 8 bases between. Germline assignment: CDR1 MNHNY and CDR2 SVGAGI (reference sequence). The CDR3 spans 12 residues.

This clonotype has a count of ten or more. The chain couples TRBV7-2 to TRBJ2-3; TRBD1 matches at 7 bases. The CDR3 extends over 14 amino acids. Germline-derived CDR1 and CDR2 are SGHTA and FQGNSA. Unmatched junction bases numbered 5, after V lost 5 bases and J lost 3 bases. The CDR3 loop is CASSRGQTTDTQYF. CDR3 sequence (DNA): TGTGCCAGCAGCCGGGGACAGACAACAGATACGCAGTATTTT.

This clonotype was counted many times. The V call is TRBV12-3 or TRBV12-4, the J call TRBJ2-1, with 8 bases that match TRBD2. The CDR3 sequence is 15 residues long. After removal of 6 bases from V and 8 bases from J, the junction contained 12 bases not matched to a gene. The CDR3 loop is CASSPRRRGEDEQFF. Written as DNA, the CDR3 is TGTGCCAGCAGCCCCCGGCGGCGGGGGGAAGATGAGCAGTTCTTC.

This clonotype came up many times. The chain employs TRBV20-1 and TRBJ2-3, with no clear D. The CDR3 runs 16 residues. Germline-derived CDR1 and CDR2 are DFQATT and SNEGSKA (reference sequence). Between the trimmed V and J ends, which lost 0 bases and 0 bases, there was a span of 13 bases. CDR3 bases: TGCAGTGCTAGAGATCTGCTTGGCGCGAGCACAGATACGCAGTATTTT. This sequence encodes CSARDLLGASTDTQYF.

This clonotype was recorded many times. The DNA of the CDR3 is TGTGCCAGCAGCAGCCGGGACAGGGCTCCTGGCTACACCTTC. Translated: CASSSRDRAPGYTF. This chain links TRBV6-6 with TRBJ1-2; 9 bases agree with TRBD1. V shed 6 bases and J 7 bases; nucleotides not matched to a gene: 9. The V gene's germline CDR1 is MNHNY and CDR2 SVGAGI (reference sequence). This CDR3 has 14 residues.

This clonotype was recorded at least ten times. The V and J genes are TRBV6-5 and TRBJ2-2; no definite D call. The length of the CDR3 is 15 residues. V was trimmed by 2 bases and J by 6 bases, leaving 13 bases between them. Germline loops: CDR1 MNHEY, CDR2 SVGAGI. This CDR3 reads CASSYTLAYAGELFF. The DNA of the CDR3 is TGTGCCAGCAGTTACACGTTGGCGTACGCCGGGGAGCTGTTTTTT.

Ten or more counts support this clonotype. The chain uses TRBV3-1 and TRBJ2-4, with a weak D call TRBD2 (6 bases). Germline V gives CDR1 LGHDT, CDR2 YNNKEL (reference sequence). The CDR3 is 17 residues long. The V end was cut by 0 bases, the J end by 0 bases, with 12 bases between. The CDR3 protein is CASSQDSGLRAKNIQYF. CDR3 nucleotide sequence: TGTGCCAGCAGCCAAGATAGCGGACTACGAGCCAAAAACATTCAGTACTTC.

This clonotype was detected many times. V is TRBV5-1 and J is TRBJ2-1, with D perhaps given as TRBD1 or TRBD2 (5 bases each). V lost 7 bases and J 7 bases, leaving 18 bases between the germline ends. Germline V CDR1 and CDR2: SGHRS, YFSETQ. This CDR3 comprises 14 residues. CDR3 sequence: CASAQGTARNEQFF. The CDR3 region has the DNA TGCGCCAGCGCGCAAGGGACCGCCAGGAATGAGCAGTTCTTC.

About this clonotype itself: This may come from a read error, since a much larger clone is one base off. This chain links TRBV2 with TRBJ1-2; D gene uncertain. CDR3 length: 12 amino acids. From germline, CDR1 is SNHLY and CDR2 FYNNEI. This CDR3 reads CDSSEESYGYTF. The CDR3 bases are TGTGACAGCAGTGAGGAGAGCTATGGCTACACCTTC. The full variable domain, in which reference TRBV2 and TRBJ1-2 provide the parts outside the CDR3, is EPEVTQTPSHQVTQMGQEVILRCVPISNHLYFYWYRQILGQKVEFLVSFYNNEISEKSEIFDDQFSVERPDGSNFTLKIRSTKLEDSAMYFCDSSEESYGYTFGSGTRLTVV.

This clonotype was observed many times. This chain connects TRBV12-3 or TRBV12-4 to TRBJ1-5; D remains ambiguous. V was pared by 1 base and J by 7 bases, with 8 bases between. The CDR3 runs 13 residues. CDR3 in amino acids: CASSLGVGQPQHF. The CDR3 DNA reads TGTGCCAGCAGTTTAGGGGTTGGGCAGCCCCAGCATTTT.

There are many counts of this clonotype. This chain uses TRBV12-3 or TRBV12-4 with TRBJ2-7; D ambiguous. The V gene lost 2 bases and the J gene lost 4 bases, with 6 bases spanning the gap. The length of the CDR3 is 12 residues. The CDR3 is CASSLSEYEQYF. CDR3 coding DNA: TGTGCCAGCAGTTTATCAGAGTACGAGCAGTACTTC.

This clonotype was seen at least ten times. The rearrangement links TRBV12-3 or TRBV12-4 to TRBJ2-7; 7 nucleotides agree with TRBD2. Losses at the gene ends were 3 bases for V and 3 bases for J; bases not matched to a gene: 2. CDR3 length: 13 amino acids. The CDR3 is CASSFGDYYEQYF. CDR3 DNA: TGTGCCAGCAGTTTTGGGGACTACTACGAGCAGTACTTC.

At least ten counts were recorded for this clonotype. This chain uses TRBV4-1 with TRBJ1-1; D perhaps matches TRBD1 (6 bases). V was pared by 3 bases and J by 7 bases, with 15 bases between. CDR1 is MGHRA and CDR2 is YSYEKL in the germline V gene. This CDR3 comprises 14 residues. The CDR3 coding sequence is TGCGCCAGCAGCCACATGGGGGGGGGCTATGAAGCTTTCTTT. Its translation: CASSHMGGGYEAFF.

This clonotype has a count of ten or more. The CDR3 loop is CSVESDRVGTEAFF. CDR3 sequence (DNA): TGCAGCGTTGAAAGCGACAGGGTGGGCACTGAAGCTTTCTTT. This chain uses TRBV29-1 with TRBJ1-1, with 7 bases identical to TRBD1. V lost 2 bases, J lost 4 bases, and 7 bases stayed unmatched. Germline V gene lookup returns CDR1 SQVTM and CDR2 ANQGSEA. This CDR3 has 14 residues.

Ten or more counts support this clonotype. V usage is TRBV20-1 and J usage is TRBJ1-2; 7 positions agree with TRBD1. J gave up 8 bases and V 1 base, and 10 bases lay outside the gene matches. The germline CDR1 and CDR2 sequences are DFQATT and SNEGSKA (reference sequence). The CDR3 contains 14 residues. CDR3 sequence reads: CSARAPGGGRGYTF. In DNA, the CDR3 is TGCAGTGCTAGAGCACCAGGGGGTGGTCGGGGCTACACCTTC.

This clonotype came up many times. The rearrangement links TRBV11-2 to TRBJ2-7; 9 bases fit TRBD1. CDR1 is SGHAT, CDR2 FQNNGV, per germline. With 0 bases clipped from V and 4 bases from J, the junction kept 1 base outside the gene matches. This CDR3 is 14 amino acids long. Here the CDR3 reads CASSLDGTGYEQYF. CDR3 bases: TGTGCCAGCAGCTTAGATGGGACAGGGTACGAGCAGTACTTC.

This clonotype was counted ten times or more. The rearrangement links TRBV25-1 to TRBJ2-5, with no clear D. Trimming stripped 0 bases from V and 4 bases from J, with 9 bases between. The length of the CDR3 is 14 residues. Looked up from germline, CDR1 is MGHDK and CDR2 is SYGVNS. The CDR3 coding sequence is TGTGCCAGCAGTGAATATCCGCCGGGAGAGACCCAGTACTTC. Its protein product is CASSEYPPGETQYF.

In this sample, this clonotype turned up many times. V usage is TRBV27 and J usage is TRBJ2-5, with D maybe TRBD1 (7 bases). V gave up 1 base and J gave up 7 bases, with 10 bases separating them. The germline V gene has CDR1 MNHEY and CDR2 SMNVEV (reference sequence). This CDR3 is built from 13 residues. The CDR3: CASSLYRGGTQYF. CDR3 DNA: TGTGCCAGCAGTTTATACAGGGGAGGGACCCAGTACTTC.

In its sample, this clonotype was seen many times. CDR3 amino acids: CASSSDRGRTDTQYF. The CDR3 nucleotides are TGCGCCAGCAGCTCCGACAGGGGGCGGACAGATACGCAGTATTTT. The chain carries TRBV5-1 and TRBJ2-3; 10 positions match TRBD1. Germline V lookup: CDR1 SGHRS, CDR2 YFSETQ. This CDR3 spans 15 amino acids. The ends lost 3 bases at V and 3 bases at J; junction bases unmatched: 4.

This clonotype was seen ten or more times. The chain is built from TRBV6-5 and TRBJ1-5; D remains unclear. Trimming stripped 0 bases from V and 9 bases from J, with 12 bases between. This CDR3 comprises 14 residues. Germline CDR1 is MNHEY and CDR2 is SVGAGI. DNA of the CDR3: TGTGCCAGCAGTTACTCGGGCGGCATAGGGCCCCAGCATTTT. It yields the protein CASSYSGGIGPQHF.